What follows are 23 T cell receptor beta chains derived from one specimen sequenced in a study of T cells in Graves' hyperthyroidism and ophthalmopathy. RNA transcripts yielded amplified TCR beta CDR3 regions. Using the HTBI primer set, a first-round RT-PCR was run on the TCR CDR3. TCRdb re-called the multiplex PCR reads with MiXCR, one entry per CDR3 protein. The sample lists around 33,000 distinct CDR3 sequences; roughly 49% were seen once. Sequenced: blood. All receptors come from a woman between 50 and 59 years old with Graves' hyperthyroidism that later progressed to Graves' ophthalmopathy.

This clonotype was seen ten or more times. The chain's CDR3 is CASSSRGVGYGYTF. As DNA, the CDR3 is TGTGCCAGCAGTTCCAGGGGAGTCGGCTATGGCTACACCTTC. The chain recombines TRBV12-3 or TRBV12-4 with TRBJ1-2; D possibly corresponds to TRBD1 (6 bases). Trimming took 4 bases from V and 4 from J, leaving 13 bases between them. CDR3 length: 14 amino acids.

Sample share makes this clonotype medium-sized. The chain is built from TRBV29-1 and TRBJ1-6, with TRBD1 matching 8 bases. This CDR3 has 13 amino acids. V dropped 5 bases and J dropped 7; count of bases not matched to a gene: 4. The germline V gene encodes CDR1 SQVTM and CDR2 ANQGSEA. The DNA for the CDR3 is TGCAGCGTTCGGGGACAGGAGAATTCACCCCTCCACTTT. It encodes CSVRGQENSPLHF.

This clonotype was found many times. The chain couples TRBV2 to TRBJ1-3; TRBD1 is a possible D gene (6 bases). Germline CDR1 is SNHLY and CDR2 is FYNNEI. This CDR3 comprises 15 residues. V was clipped by 7 bases and J by 4 bases, with 17 bases between them. In DNA form, the CDR3 reads TGTGCCAGCAACCCACAAGGACAGAGAGGAAACACCATATATTTT. Residues: CASNPQGQRGNTIYF.

Sample share makes this clonotype medium-sized (0.01 to 0.1%). V is TRBV15 and J is TRBJ2-7; no clear D. The CDR3 is 13 residues long. V was shortened by 0 bases and J by 4 bases, with 7 bases between the two germline ends. Germline values: CDR1 LNHNV, CDR2 YYDKDF (reference sequence). The CDR3: CATSRESRYEQYF. CDR3 in DNA: TGTGCCACCAGCAGAGAGTCGAGGTACGAGCAGTACTTC.

This clonotype occurred once. The chain is built from TRBV20-1 and TRBJ1-1; perhaps TRBD1 as D (5 bases). Deletions cut 6 bases from V and 4 bases from J, with 12 bases between. Germline CDR1 reads DFQATT; CDR2 reads SNEGSKA (reference sequence). This CDR3 has 12 residues. CDR3: CSANDRSTEAFF. DNA for the CDR3: TGCAGTGCAAACGACAGAAGCACTGAAGCTTTCTTT.

Notes on this clonotype: Relative to the germline gene, one junction end is altered; a read error may explain this. The CDR3 region has the DNA TGTGCCAGCTGTGAAGGACGCACCTCCTCTATATTGGACGGCTCTGGAAACATCTTC. Residues: CASCEGRTSSILDGSGNIF. The chain uses TRBV2 and TRBJ1-2; D gene uncertain. This CDR3 comprises 19 residues. Germline loops: CDR1 SNHLY, CDR2 FYNNEI.

CDR3 region: CSASPSPRVDEQYF. CDR3 nucleotide sequence: TGCAGTGCTAGTCCCTCGCCCCGGGTAGACGAGCAGTACTTC. The chain uses TRBV20-1 and TRBJ2-7; no definite D call. Per the germline V gene, CDR1 is DFQATT and CDR2 is SNEGSKA (reference sequence). The CDR3 totals 14 residues. V gave up 3 bases and J gave up 5 bases, with 17 bases separating them.

The gene calls are TRBV7-8 and TRBJ1-2, with D unresolved. Germline V lookup: CDR1 SGHVS, CDR2 FQNEAQ. The CDR3 loop spans 14 amino acids. V was shortened by 4 bases and J by 4 bases, with 13 bases between the two germline ends. CDR3 amino acids: CASSWTRSSYGYTF. CDR3 DNA sequence: TGTGCCAGCAGCTGGACGAGGTCTTCCTATGGCTACACCTTC.

About this clonotype itself: No conserved phenylalanine or tryptophan ends this CDR3, so it is likely a read error. The rearrangement joins TRBV5-1 to TRBJ2-3; D is unresolved. The CDR3 length is 11 residues. Germline CDR1 SGHRS, CDR2 YFSETQ. The V gene lost 4 bases and the J gene lost 3 bases, with 3 bases spanning the gap. Written as DNA, the CDR3 is TGCGCCAGCAGCAAGACAGATACGCAGTATCTT. Its protein is CASSKTDTQYL.

Remarks on this clonotype: The junction departs from the called germline gene at one end, perhaps through a read error. The chain employs TRBV6-5 and TRBJ1-1, with TRBD1 matching over 10 bases. CDR3 length equals 13 residues. The germline CDR1 and CDR2 sequences are MNHEY and SVGAGI. The CDR3 protein is CASSYRDRGEQVF. CDR3 DNA sequence: TGTGCCAGCAGTTACCGGGACAGGGGTGAGCAGGTCTTT.

The rearrangement links TRBV7-3 to TRBJ2-1; 10 nucleotides align to TRBD2. From germline, CDR1 is SGHTA and CDR2 FQGTGA. Losses at the gene ends were 2 bases for V and 5 bases for J; bases not matched to a gene: 3. This CDR3 comprises 15 residues. The CDR3 sequence: CASSLFLAGDNEQFF. The DNA of the CDR3 is TGTGCCAGCAGCTTATTTCTAGCGGGAGACAATGAGCAGTTCTTC.

In regard to this clonotype: A much more abundant neighbour one base away suggests this may be a read error. The chain carries TRBV27 and TRBJ1-1; D is uncertain. The CDR3 contains 14 residues. Germline-derived CDR1 and CDR2 are MNHEY and SMNVEV (reference sequence). The chain's CDR3 is CASSLRGQNAEAFF. As DNA, the CDR3 is TGTGCCAGCAGTTTAAGAGGCCAGAACGCTGAAGCTTTCTTT.

The V and J genes are TRBV24-1 and TRBJ2-6; D remains unclear. The CDR3 runs 17 residues. Germline values: CDR1 KGHDR, CDR2 SFDVKD. Trimming pared 4 bases from V and 0 bases from J, leaving 12 bases between. CDR3 sequence: CATSDPGLCSGANVLTF. The DNA of the CDR3 is TGTGCCACCAGTGACCCCGGGCTGTGCTCTGGGGCCAACGTCCTGACTTTC.

This clonotype has at least ten counts. CDR3 loop: CASSSFINTEAFF. DNA for the CDR3: TGTGCCAGCAGCTCTTTTATAAACACTGAAGCTTTCTTT. The J gene is TRBJ1-1, the V gene TRBV11-3, with no clear D. The V and J ends lost 4 bases and 2 bases respectively, with 8 bases between them. The CDR3 covers 13 residues. Germline V gene data show CDR1 as SGHNT and CDR2 as YENEEA.

This chain links TRBV11-3 with TRBJ2-1; the match to TRBD2 covers 13 bases. V was clipped by 5 bases and J by 2 bases; unmatched bases: 6. Per germline, CDR1 SGHNT and CDR2 YENEEA. The CDR3 contains 17 residues. The CDR3 reads CASSLGLAGATYNEQFF. CDR3 sequence (DNA): TGTGCCAGCAGCCTCGGACTAGCGGGAGCTACCTACAATGAGCAGTTCTTC.

The chain recombines TRBV10-3 with TRBJ1-4, with 7 nucleotides matching TRBD1. The CDR3 totals 15 residues. Germline V CDR1 and CDR2: ENHRY, SYGVKD. V shed 0 bases and J 7 bases; nucleotides not matched to a gene: 5. The CDR3 nucleotides read TGTGCCATCAGTGAGTCGACCCAGGGGGGTGAAAAACTGTTTTTT. Translation gives CAISESTQGGEKLFF.

The chain is built from TRBV29-1 and TRBJ2-3, with D unclear. Germline CDR1 and CDR2: SQVTM and ANQGSEA. CDR3 length: 10 residues. The V end was cut by 8 bases, the J end by 2 bases, with 5 bases between. The CDR3 DNA sequence: TGCAGCCTACTCACAGATACGCAGTATTTT. This codes for CSLLTDTQYF.

The V and J genes are TRBV7-4 and TRBJ1-6, with a weak D call TRBD1 (6 bases). The ends were cut back, 5 bases at V and 6 bases at J, with 14 bases in the middle. Germline loops: CDR1 SGHVT, CDR2 SQSDAQ. The CDR3 is 15 residues long. This CDR3 reads CASSEADSFNSPLHF. CDR3 DNA sequence: TGTGCCAGCAGCGAAGCGGACAGTTTTAATTCACCCCTCCACTTT.

Note on this clonotype: At one boundary the junction diverges from the germline segment, which might be a read error. The chain couples TRBV2 to TRBJ1-6; tentatively, D is TRBD1 (5 bases). CDR3 length: 14 residues. CDR1 is SNHLY and CDR2 is FYNNEI in the germline V gene. CDR3 region: CASSESGLGQPLHF. CDR3 nucleotides: TGTGCCAGTAGTGAATCAGGGTTAGGGCAGCCCCTCCACTTT.

This clonotype is labeled medium-sized. This chain uses TRBV7-8 with TRBJ1-5; no definite D call. CDR3 size: 13 residues. Germline CDR1 and CDR2: SGHVS and FQNEAQ. The V gene lost 2 bases and the J gene lost 4 bases, with 6 bases spanning the gap. In DNA form, the CDR3 reads TGTGCCAGCAGCTTATTTGGGAATCAGCCCCAGCATTTT. Amino acid sequence: CASSLFGNQPQHF.

This clonotype is judged medium-sized (0.01 to 0.1%). The chain is built from TRBV7-9 and TRBJ2-2, with D perhaps TRBD2 (5 bases). The germline V gene encodes CDR1 SEHNR and CDR2 FQNEAQ (reference sequence). This CDR3 comprises 15 residues. The V and J ends lost 0 bases and 1 base respectively, with 6 bases between them. CDR3 loop: CASSLAEENTGELFF. CDR3 nucleotides: TGTGCCAGCAGCTTAGCGGAGGAGAACACCGGGGAGCTGTTTTTT. Full variable domain (missing parts from reference TRBV7-9 and TRBJ2-2): DTGVSQNPRHKITKRGQNVTFRCDPISEHNRLYWYRQTLGQGPEFLTYFQNEAQLEKSRLLSDRFSAERPKGSFSTLEIQRTEQGDSAMYLCASSLAEENTGELFFGEGSRLTVL.

This CDR3 reads CASRRQTDPTGELLF. The CDR3 region has the DNA TGTGCAAGTCGCCGACAGACCGACCCCACCGGGGAGCTGTTGTTT. This chain links TRBV12-2 with TRBJ2-2; whether TRBD1, the table's D call, matches the DNA was not checked. TRBV12-2 is classified as a pseudogene. The CDR3 spans 15 residues.

The chain links TRBV9 to TRBJ2-1; D perhaps matches TRBD2 (5 bases). CDR3 length: 14 residues. V was clipped by 1 base and J by 6 bases, with 11 bases between them. Germline CDR1 SGDLS, CDR2 YYNGEE. The CDR3: CASSVSQRANEQFF. DNA of the CDR3: TGTGCCAGCAGCGTAAGCCAGAGGGCCAATGAGCAGTTCTTC. Using reference TRBV9 and TRBJ2-1 for the parts outside the CDR3, the full variable domain is DSGVTQTPKHLITATGQRVTLRCSPRSGDLSVYWYQQSLDQGLQFLIQYYNGEERAKGNILERFSAQQFPDLHSELNLSSLELGDSALYFCASSVSQRANEQFFGPGTRLTVL.